Listed below are T cell receptor beta chains from one sample, sequenced in a study of blood T cell repertoires in COVID-19. Clones were read by immunoSEQ multiplex PCR, and TCRdb kept only the in-frame ones, dropping some. The repertoire includes around 200,000 clones, approximately 91% of them detected once, and around 1.1% sits in the top ten. Sequences were obtained from peripheral blood. The receptors shown here come from a man aged 25 to 40 with acute or convalescent COVID-19. Each CDR3 is given with its conserved first and last residue. The D gene is left open where the match is weak. Not every row has a clone size; where given, it reads once, few, many or a size class.

size: .
V: TRBV27
J: TRBJ2-7
D: TRBD1
CDR3: CASSLLLTGTYEQYF
DNA: TGTGCCAGCAGTTTACTCCTGACAGGGACCTACGAGCAGTACTTC

size: .
V: TRBV28
J: TRBJ1-6
D: .
CDR3: CASSPSRVGQRSPLHF
DNA: TGTGCCAGCAGCCCCAGCCGGGTCGGACAACGTTCACCCCTCCACTTT

size: .
V: TRBV4-2
J: TRBJ2-7
D: .
CDR3: CAKRGSSYEQYF
DNA: TGTGCCAAGCGAGGGAGCTCCTACGAGCAGTACTTC

size: .
V: TRBV9
J: TRBJ1-2
D: TRBD1
CDR3: CASSRLPRQGPFYGYTF
DNA: TGTGCCAGCAGCCGGCTTCCGAGACAGGGGCCTTTCTATGGCTACACCTTC

size: few
V: TRBV28
J: TRBJ1-6
D: TRBD1
CDR3: CASSEGQGFSPLHF
DNA: TGTGCCAGCAGTGAGGGACAGGGATTTTCACCCCTCCACTTT

size: .
V: TRBV7-4
J: TRBJ2-7
D: TRBD2
CDR3: CASSFPLGGFFSYEQYF
DNA: TGTGCCAGCAGCTTTCCCTTGGGGGGGTTCTTCTCCTACGAGCAGTACTTC

size: .
V: TRBV30
J: TRBJ2-1
D: .
CDR3: CAWLQGSDEQFF
DNA: TGTGCCTGGTTACAGGGTTCGGATGAGCAGTTCTTC

size: .
V: TRBV12-3/TRBV12-4
J: TRBJ1-1
D: .
CDR3: CASSLSRTTEAFF
DNA: TGTGCCAGCAGTTTAAGTCGGACAACTGAAGCTTTCTTT

size: .
V: TRBV28
J: TRBJ1-4
D: TRBD1
CDR3: CASSLDRGRLKLFF
DNA: TGTGCCAGCAGCCTAGACAGGGGGCGCTTAAAACTGTTTTTT

size: .
V: TRBV12-3/TRBV12-4
J: TRBJ1-5
D: .
CDR3: CASTYQPQHF
DNA: TGTGCCAGCACGTATCAGCCCCAGCATTTT

size: .
V: TRBV7-9
J: TRBJ1-6
D: .
CDR3: CASSFGRGNSPLHF
DNA: TGTGCCAGCAGCTTCGGACGGGGAAATTCACCCCTCCACTTT

size: .
V: TRBV11-2
J: TRBJ2-3
D: .
CDR3: CASSLGVYSNQIRDTQYF
DNA: TGTGCCAGCAGCTTAGGAGTCTACAGCAACCAGATCCGGGATACGCAGTATTTT

size: .
V: TRBV5-4
J: TRBJ2-5
D: .
CDR3: CASSLLASRETQYF
DNA: TGTGCCAGCAGCCTACTTGCGTCGAGGGAGACCCAGTACTTC

size: .
V: TRBV5-4
J: TRBJ1-5
D: TRBD1
CDR3: CASSATGTGYNQPQHF
DNA: TGTGCCAGCAGCGCCACCGGGACAGGTTACAATCAGCCCCAGCATTTT

size: .
V: TRBV27
J: TRBJ1-1
D: .
CDR3: CASSLSTGGRAEAFF
DNA: TGTGCCAGCAGTTTATCGACGGGGGGCAGGGCTGAAGCTTTCTTT

size: .
V: TRBV27
J: TRBJ1-4
D: .
CDR3: CASSSADTSEKLFF
DNA: TGTGCCAGCAGTTCGGCAGACACCTCAGAAAAACTGTTTTTT

size: .
V: TRBV13
J: TRBJ2-5
D: .
CDR3: CASSLGLGRETQYF
DNA: TGTGCCAGCAGCTTAGGACTAGGGCGGGAGACCCAGTACTTC

size: few
V: TRBV7-9
J: TRBJ1-1
D: TRBD1
CDR3: CASSLNQGARGEAFF
DNA: TGTGCCAGCAGCTTAAACCAGGGGGCGCGGGGTGAAGCTTTCTTT

size: .
V: TRBV9
J: TRBJ1-4
D: .
CDR3: CASSVWDSHEKLFF
DNA: TGTGCCAGCAGCGTTTGGGACTCACATGAAAAACTGTTTTTT

size: .
V: TRBV11-3
J: TRBJ2-3
D: .
CDR3: CASSPGYTQYF
DNA: TGTGCCAGCAGCCCGGGGTATACGCAGTATTTT

size: .
V: TRBV5-5
J: TRBJ1-5
D: .
CDR3: CASSPSWSQPQHF
DNA: TGTGCCAGCAGCCCCAGTTGGAGTCAGCCCCAGCATTTT

size: .
V: TRBV7-3
J: TRBJ1-2
D: TRBD1
CDR3: CASSLGTGTYGYTF
DNA: TGTGCCAGCAGCTTAGGGACAGGGACCTATGGCTACACCTTC

size: .
V: TRBV5-1
J: TRBJ2-5
D: TRBD2
CDR3: CASSLTAGAQETQYF
DNA: TGCGCCAGCAGCTTGACAGCGGGAGCCCAAGAGACCCAGTACTTC

size: .
V: TRBV27
J: TRBJ2-1
D: .
CDR3: CASSFEGPSYNEQFF
DNA: TGTGCCAGCAGTTTTGAGGGCCCCTCCTACAATGAGCAGTTCTTC

size: .
V: TRBV4-1
J: TRBJ1-2
D: TRBD1
CDR3: CASSQGTGGAYGYTF
DNA: TGCGCCAGCAGCCAGGGGACAGGGGGCGCCTATGGCTACACCTTC

size: once
V: TRBV23-1
J: TRBJ1-1
D: TRBD1
CDR3: CASSPGVGDRGPTEAFF
DNA: TGCGCCAGCAGTCCCGGGGTGGGGGACAGGGGGCCTACTGAAGCTTTCTTT

size: once
V: TRBV9
J: TRBJ2-3
D: TRBD2
CDR3: CASSSPGGRTDTQYF
DNA: TGTGCCAGCAGCTCCCCGGGGGGGCGGACAGATACGCAGTATTTT

size: .
V: TRBV19
J: TRBJ2-1
D: .
CDR3: CASSRWAEQFF
DNA: TGTGCCAGTAGTAGGTGGGCTGAGCAGTTCTTC

size: .
V: TRBV21-1
J: TRBJ1-1
D: .
CDR3: CASFTRNRGRVNTEAFF
DNA: TGTGCCAGCTTCACAAGGAACAGGGGGCGAGTGAACACTGAAGCTTTCTTT